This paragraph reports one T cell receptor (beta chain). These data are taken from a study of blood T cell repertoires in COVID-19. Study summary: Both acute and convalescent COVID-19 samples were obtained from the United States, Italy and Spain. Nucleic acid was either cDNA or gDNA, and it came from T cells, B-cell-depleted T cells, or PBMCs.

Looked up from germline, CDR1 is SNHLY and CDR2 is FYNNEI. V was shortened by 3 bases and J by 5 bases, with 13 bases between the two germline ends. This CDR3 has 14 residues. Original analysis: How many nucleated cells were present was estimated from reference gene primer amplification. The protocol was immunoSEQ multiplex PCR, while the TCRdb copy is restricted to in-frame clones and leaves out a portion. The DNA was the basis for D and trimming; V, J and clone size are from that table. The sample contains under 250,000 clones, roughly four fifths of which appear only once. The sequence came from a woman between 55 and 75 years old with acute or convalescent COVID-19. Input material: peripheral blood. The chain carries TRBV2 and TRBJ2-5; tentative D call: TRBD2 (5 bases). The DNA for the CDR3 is TGTGCCAGCAGTGACCCAACTGGCGGGGAGACCCAGTACTTC. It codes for CASSDPTGGETQYF.